The TCR beta chain under discussion was sequenced for a study of blood T cell repertoires in COVID-19. TCRdb's table, derived via immunoSEQ multiplex PCR, lists solely in-frame clones and lacks some. The data show about 310,000 clones, with 80% to 90% seen just once and about 8.9% held by the top ten. Participants' reported clinical history set cohort assignment. This sequence originates from a woman aged 18-29 years who had recovered from COVID-19. Sequences were obtained from PBMCs or T cells enriched from blood (not recorded which).

Here the CDR3 DNA reads TGTGCCAGCAGCTACCGGGATGATAATTCACCCCTCCACTTT. It codes for CASSYRDDNSPLHF. The chain employs TRBV5-6 and TRBJ1-6; D is unresolved. V lost 3 bases and J lost 5, with 9 bases in between. Germline V CDR1 and CDR2: SGHDT, YYEEEE. The CDR3 runs to 14 residues. The entire variable domain, with the rest obtained from reference TRBV5-6 and TRBJ1-6, is as follows: DAGVTQSPTHLIKTRGQQVTLRCSPKSGHDTVSWYQQALGQGPQFIFQYYEEEERQRGNFPDRFSGHQFPNYSSELNVNALLLGDSALYLCASSYRDDNSPLHFGNGTRLTVT.